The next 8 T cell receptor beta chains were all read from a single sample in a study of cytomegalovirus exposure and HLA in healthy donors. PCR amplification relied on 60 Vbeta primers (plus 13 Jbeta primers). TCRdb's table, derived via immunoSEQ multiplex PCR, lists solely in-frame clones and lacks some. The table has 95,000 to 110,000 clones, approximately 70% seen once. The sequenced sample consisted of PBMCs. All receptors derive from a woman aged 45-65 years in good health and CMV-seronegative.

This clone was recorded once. The CDR3 reads CAISDSSLNSPLHF. In DNA, the CDR3 is TGTGCCATCAGTGATTCCAGTCTGAATTCACCCCTCCACTTT. The rearrangement joins TRBV10-3 to TRBJ1-6; the D is unclear. Germline V CDR1 and CDR2: ENHRY, SYGVKD. The CDR3 sequence is 14 residues long. The V end lost 3 bases, the J end lost 7 bases, and 10 bases lay between the germline ends.

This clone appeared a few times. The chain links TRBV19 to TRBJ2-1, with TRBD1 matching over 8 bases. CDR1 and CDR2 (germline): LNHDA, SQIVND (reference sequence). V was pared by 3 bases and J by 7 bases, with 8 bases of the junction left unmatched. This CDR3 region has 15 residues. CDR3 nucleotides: TGTGCCAGTAGTATGGCTGACAGGGGAATGAATGAGCAGTTCTTC. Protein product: CASSMADRGMNEQFF.

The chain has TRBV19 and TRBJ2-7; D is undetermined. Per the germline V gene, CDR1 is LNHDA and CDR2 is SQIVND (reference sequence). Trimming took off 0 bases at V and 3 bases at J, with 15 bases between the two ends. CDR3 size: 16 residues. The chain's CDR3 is CASSIDIVNPGYEQYF. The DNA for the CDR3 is TGTGCCAGTAGTATAGATATAGTGAATCCCGGCTACGAGCAGTACTTC.

The CDR3 DNA sequence: TGTGCCAGCAGCTTAGTGAGGACTAGCGGAGTTGAGCAGTTCTTC. Translated, it gives CASSLVRTSGVEQFF. V gene TRBV13 combines with J gene TRBJ2-1, with 10 bases lining up with TRBD2. The CDR3 is 15 amino acids. V lost 1 base and J lost 9; bases outside the gene matches: 6. Germline CDR1 PRHDT, CDR2 FYEKMQ (reference sequence).

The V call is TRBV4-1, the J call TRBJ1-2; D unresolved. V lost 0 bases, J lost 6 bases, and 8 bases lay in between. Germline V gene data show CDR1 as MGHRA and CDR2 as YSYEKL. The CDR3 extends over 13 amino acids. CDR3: CASSQDRANGYTF. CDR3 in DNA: TGCGCCAGCAGCCAAGATAGAGCAAATGGCTACACCTTC.

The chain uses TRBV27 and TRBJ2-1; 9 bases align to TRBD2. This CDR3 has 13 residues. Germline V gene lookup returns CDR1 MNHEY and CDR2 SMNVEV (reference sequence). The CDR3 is CCSWRGGYNEQFF. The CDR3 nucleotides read TGTTGCTCATGGCGGGGGGGTTACAATGAGCAGTTCTTC.

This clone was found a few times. The CDR3 DNA reads as TGTGCCAGCAGCTTGACAGGGATGGAGAACACTGAAGCTTTCTTT. Protein sequence: CASSLTGMENTEAFF. The chain couples TRBV5-4 to TRBJ1-1; a weak D match, TRBD1 (6 bases). CDR3 length: 15 amino acids. Trimming removed 1 base from V and 1 base from J, with 11 bases in between. Germline CDR1 and CDR2: SGHNT and YYREEE (reference sequence). The full variable domain, with the rest looked up from reference TRBV5-4 and TRBJ1-1, is ETGVTQSPTHLIKTRGQQVTLRCSSQSGHNTVSWYQQALGQGPQFIFQYYREEENGRGNFPPRFSGLQFPNYSSELNVNALELDDSALYLCASSLTGMENTEAFFGQGTRLTVV.

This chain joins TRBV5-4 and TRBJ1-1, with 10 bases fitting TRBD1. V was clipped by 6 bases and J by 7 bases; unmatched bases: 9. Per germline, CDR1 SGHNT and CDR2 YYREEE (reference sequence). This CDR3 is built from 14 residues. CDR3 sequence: CASTVTGGFYEAFF. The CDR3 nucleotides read TGTGCCAGCACGGTGACAGGGGGCTTCTATGAAGCTTTCTTT.